This T cell receptor (beta chain) stems from a study of blood T cell repertoires in COVID-19. About the study: PBMCs, B-cell-depleted T cells, or T cells were the source of the cDNA or gDNA that made up the material.

Germline assignment: CDR1 LNHNV and CDR2 YYDKDF (reference sequence). V gave up 1 base and J gave up 2 bases, with 5 bases separating them. This CDR3 contains 13 residues. This clone has only one observation. Other DNA variants within this sample encode the same CDR3. Some clones are missing from TCRdb's copy, which holds only in-frame ones; the method was immunoSEQ multiplex PCR. The table lists some 250,000 clones, nearly 90% of them singletons. This chain joins TRBV15 and TRBJ1-2; D uncertain. Sequences were obtained from peripheral blood. This clonotype was sampled from a human donor in a cohort sampled during active COVID-19. CDR3 nucleotides: TGTGCCACCAGCAGAGGAGCCAACTATGGCTACACCTTC. Translation: CATSRGANYGYTF.